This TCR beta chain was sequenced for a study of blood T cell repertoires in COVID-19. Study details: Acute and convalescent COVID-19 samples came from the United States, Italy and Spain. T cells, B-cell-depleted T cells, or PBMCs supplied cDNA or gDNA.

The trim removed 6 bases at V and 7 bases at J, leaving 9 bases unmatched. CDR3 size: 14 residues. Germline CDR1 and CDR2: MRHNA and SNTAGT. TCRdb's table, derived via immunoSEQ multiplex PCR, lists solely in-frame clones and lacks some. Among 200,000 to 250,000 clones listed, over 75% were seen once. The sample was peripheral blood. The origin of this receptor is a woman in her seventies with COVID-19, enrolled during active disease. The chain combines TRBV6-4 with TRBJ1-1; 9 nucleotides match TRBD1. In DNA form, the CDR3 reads TGTGCCAGCAGCCGCGGGACAGGGACAGGTGAAGCTTTCTTT. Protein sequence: CASSRGTGTGEAFF.